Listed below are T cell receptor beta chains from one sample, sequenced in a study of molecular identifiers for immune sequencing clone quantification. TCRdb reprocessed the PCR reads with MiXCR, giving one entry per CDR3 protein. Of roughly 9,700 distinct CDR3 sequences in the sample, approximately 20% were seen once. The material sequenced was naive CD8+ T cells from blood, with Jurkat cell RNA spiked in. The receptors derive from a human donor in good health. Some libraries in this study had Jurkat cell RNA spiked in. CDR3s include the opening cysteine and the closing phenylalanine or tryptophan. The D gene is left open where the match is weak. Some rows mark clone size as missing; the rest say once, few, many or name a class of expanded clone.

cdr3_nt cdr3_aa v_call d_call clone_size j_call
TGTGCCAGCAGTTTCGGAAGACCCGGGGAGCTGTTTTTT CASSFGRPGELFF TRBV6-5 - few TRBJ2-2
TGCAGCGTTGAAGCCCCTTGGGGTGAGCCAGCGGGAGGGAGACATACGCAGTATTTT CSVEAPWGEPAGGRHTQYF TRBV29-1 TRBD2 - TRBJ2-3
TGTGCCATCAGATCGGCTAGCGACCAAGAGACCCAGTACTTC CAIRSASDQETQYF TRBV10-3 - medium-sized TRBJ2-5
TGTGCCAGTTCGACTAGCGGGGGCTACGAGCAGTACTTC CASSTSGGYEQYF TRBV19 TRBD2 medium-sized TRBJ2-7
TGTGCCACCAGTGTGATTGAGGGTTACCAAGAGACCCAGTACTTC CATSVIEGYQETQYF TRBV24-1 - few TRBJ2-5
TGTGCCAGTAATCGACGGCCCCAGCATTTT CASNRRPQHF TRBV19 - many TRBJ1-5
TGTGCCAGCAGTTTTTACGGAACCAATCAGCCCCAGCATTTT CASSFYGTNQPQHF TRBV27 - - TRBJ1-5
TGTGCCAGCAGCTTTTTAGGGGGTAGCAATCAGCCCCAGCATTTT CASSFLGGSNQPQHF TRBV7-2 - medium-sized TRBJ1-5
TGTGCCAGCAGCCGACAGCCCGCGGGCACCGGGGAGCTGTTTTTT CASSRQPAGTGELFF TRBV21-1 - many TRBJ2-2
TGTGCCAGCAGCCTCAGGGGGGAAGGGGAGCTGTTTTTT CASSLRGEGELFF TRBV12-3/TRBV12-4 - many TRBJ2-2
TGCAGTGCTAGAGGGTCCGGGGGTGCGGGGTACTACGAGCAGTACTTC CSARGSGGAGYYEQYF TRBV20-1 - medium-sized TRBJ2-7
TGTGCCAGCAGTGAGGCAGGGGGCATAGACTCTGGGGCCAACGTCCTGACTTTC CASSEAGGIDSGANVLTF TRBV6-5 TRBD1 many TRBJ2-6
TGTGCCAGCAGCCCGGGACTAGCGCTCACAGATACGCAGTATTTT CASSPGLALTDTQYF TRBV5-4 TRBD2 medium-sized TRBJ2-3
TGTGCCAGCTCACCAATTTCAGGGGATGATACTGAAGCTTTCTTT CASSPISGDDTEAFF TRBV18 - few TRBJ1-1
TGTGCCAGCAGTGAAGAGAAAAATCAGCCCCAGCATTTT CASSEEKNQPQHF TRBV6-4 - many TRBJ1-5
TGTGCCAGCAGTCCTACCGGGACTAACACAGATACGCAGTATTTT CASSPTGTNTDTQYF TRBV28 TRBD2 few TRBJ2-3
TGCAGTGCTAGTCTTCGGGTACTAGCGGGCCAAGAGACCCAGTACTTC CSASLRVLAGQETQYF TRBV20-1 TRBD2 few TRBJ2-5
TGTGCCAGCAGTTTACAAGCCTCTAGGGGGGGATACGAGCAGTACTTC CASSLQASRGGYEQYF TRBV27 - - TRBJ2-7
TGTGCCACCAGCAGAGATCGGGACCTACACTATGACTACACCTTC CATSRDRDLHYDYTF TRBV15 - - TRBJ1-2
TGTGCCAGCAGTTACTCGAACGGCGGCCCCTACGAGCAGTACTTC CASSYSNGGPYEQYF TRBV6-2/TRBV6-3 - medium-sized TRBJ2-7
TGTGCCAGCAGCTCACAGGGTTCTGGGGCCAACGTCCTGACTTTC CASSSQGSGANVLTF TRBV13 - many TRBJ2-6
TGTGCCAGCAGCCCCCGGGGAAGCGTAGGACTCCACCAAGAGACCCAGTACTTC CASSPRGSVGLHQETQYF TRBV7-6 - - TRBJ2-5
TGTGCCAGCAGCCCCACAACGTGGGGGACTGAAGCTTTCTTT CASSPTTWGTEAFF TRBV14 - medium-sized TRBJ1-1
TGTGCCAGCAGCGGACCGGGGATCACAGATACGCAGTATTTT CASSGPGITDTQYF TRBV2 - medium-sized TRBJ2-3
TGTGCCAGCAGTTTATACCAGGGCACTTCCTACGAGCAGTACTTC CASSLYQGTSYEQYF TRBV27 - medium-sized TRBJ2-7
TGTGCCAGCAGTCCGGGACTAGGGCCCTACGAGCAGTACTTC CASSPGLGPYEQYF TRBV6-1 TRBD2 - TRBJ2-7
TGTGCCAGCGAATACCATGTGGGGGCTGAAGCTTTCTTT CASEYHVGAEAFF TRBV19 - medium-sized TRBJ1-1
TGCGCCAGCAGCCAACTAGCGGGAGGGACTGCCTACGAGCAGTACTTC CASSQLAGGTAYEQYF TRBV4-3 TRBD2 medium-sized TRBJ2-7
TGCGCCAGCAGCCAGAAGACTTTAGCAGATACGCAGTATTTT CASSQKTLADTQYF TRBV4-3 - medium-sized TRBJ2-3
TGTGCTTGCGAAGAGGGCGGGAGGATCTACGAGCAGTACTTC CACEEGGRIYEQYF TRBV30 TRBD2 medium-sized TRBJ2-7
TGCAGTGCCGAGGACTTCGAGAGCTACGAGCAGTACTTC CSAEDFESYEQYF TRBV20-1 - few TRBJ2-7
TGTGCCAGCAGCCAAGATGCGGGACTAGCTCGCAATGAGCAGTTCTTC CASSQDAGLARNEQFF TRBV3-1 TRBD2 medium-sized TRBJ2-1
TGTGCCAGCAGCCCAGCCCCGGATGAGCAGTTCTTC CASSPAPDEQFF TRBV14 - many TRBJ2-1
TGTGCCAGCAGCCGACAGGGGACCTACGAGCAGTACTTC CASSRQGTYEQYF TRBV7-9 TRBD1 medium-sized TRBJ2-7
TGTACCAGCAGCTTGGGGACTAGCGGGACCAACGCCTACAATGAGCAGTTCTTC CTSSLGTSGTNAYNEQFF TRBV7-8 TRBD2 medium-sized TRBJ2-1
TGCAGCGTTGAGTACCCGGGCCACCAACGCGAGACCCAGTACTTC CSVEYPGHQRETQYF TRBV29-1 - medium-sized TRBJ2-5
TGTGCCACCAGTGATTGGGCTAGCGGGAGCTGGAATGAGCAGTTCTTC CATSDWASGSWNEQFF TRBV24-1 TRBD2 many TRBJ2-1
TGTGCCAGCAGTGAATTCCAGGAAAATCAGCCCCAGCATTTT CASSEFQENQPQHF TRBV2 - few TRBJ1-5
TGTGCCAGCAGTTACGGGAACATGAACACTGAAGCTTTCTTT CASSYGNMNTEAFF TRBV6-1 - - TRBJ1-1
TGTGCCAGTACGTGGACTAGCGGGATTTACAATGAGCAGTTCTTC CASTWTSGIYNEQFF TRBV19 TRBD2 many TRBJ2-1
TGCGCCAGCAGCCATGCCGGGGCGGCAGAATCTAGCACAGATACGCAGTATTTT CASSHAGAAESSTDTQYF TRBV4-1 - - TRBJ2-3
TGTGCCAGCGAACCCGGGACAGGGTTTTATGAAAAACTGTTTTTT CASEPGTGFYEKLFF TRBV28 TRBD1 many TRBJ1-4
TGTGCCAGCAGCCCTTCTAAGAGGGCCTACGAGCAGTACTTC CASSPSKRAYEQYF TRBV7-9 - few TRBJ2-7
TGTGCCAGCAGCTTGGACTCCAATGAGCAGTTCTTC CASSLDSNEQFF TRBV5-3 - - TRBJ2-1